Included here is one T cell receptor (beta chain) sequence, with context. This sample was included in a study of blood T cell repertoires in COVID-19. Whole-study context: Both acute and convalescent COVID-19 samples were obtained from the United States, Italy and Spain.

Recruited during active infection, patients (from Seattle) were subsequently followed longitudinally. Original handling: For nucleated cells, counts were estimated from reference gene primer amplification. The protocol was immunoSEQ multiplex PCR, while the TCRdb copy is restricted to in-frame clones and leaves out a portion. V and J calls and clone size come straight from that table; D and trimming were deduced from the DNA. Here the sample spans 250,000 or so clones, around 89% being singletons. Germline CDR1 and CDR2: SGDLS and YYNGEE. V gave up 4 bases and J gave up 4 bases, with 14 bases separating them. The CDR3 sequence is 14 residues long.

Sequenced: peripheral blood. This clonotype was sampled from a woman aged 60-70 years with COVID-19, enrolled during active disease. J is TRBJ1-2 and V is TRBV9; D is unresolved. The CDR3 bases are TGTGCCAGCAGCCCACAGACGTCTGCCTATGGCTACACCTTC. It codes for CASSPQTSAYGYTF.